This TCR beta chain came from a study of cytomegalovirus exposure and HLA in healthy donors. Concerning this clone: Its antigen is still unknown.

The PCR employed 60 Vbeta primers together with 13 Jbeta primers. The data were produced by immunoSEQ multiplex PCR, yet TCRdb's version contains in-frame clones alone and is incomplete. Of about 170,000 clones in the sample, just under 85% are singletons; the top ten hold 4% to 6%. General observations from the study: It was confirmed in vitro that a few of the CMV-associated chains were specific for CMV antigens. Previously analyzed data showed that most TCR beta V segments were productive at a frequency of about 87% or about 30%. Most TCR sequences showed up rarely, but some public TCRs showed up in many donors.

The CDR3 consists of 11 residues. V lost 2 bases and J lost 2, with 2 bases in between. Germline V gene lookup returns CDR1 SGHNT and CDR2 YYREEE (reference sequence). The specimen was PBMCs. The V gene is TRBV5-4, the J gene TRBJ2-7; D ambiguous. The sequence was obtained from a girl aged 5-17 years in good health and CMV-seropositive. The CDR3 nucleotides read TGTGCCAGCAGCTTTACCTACGAGCAGTACTTC. It codes for CASSFTYEQYF.